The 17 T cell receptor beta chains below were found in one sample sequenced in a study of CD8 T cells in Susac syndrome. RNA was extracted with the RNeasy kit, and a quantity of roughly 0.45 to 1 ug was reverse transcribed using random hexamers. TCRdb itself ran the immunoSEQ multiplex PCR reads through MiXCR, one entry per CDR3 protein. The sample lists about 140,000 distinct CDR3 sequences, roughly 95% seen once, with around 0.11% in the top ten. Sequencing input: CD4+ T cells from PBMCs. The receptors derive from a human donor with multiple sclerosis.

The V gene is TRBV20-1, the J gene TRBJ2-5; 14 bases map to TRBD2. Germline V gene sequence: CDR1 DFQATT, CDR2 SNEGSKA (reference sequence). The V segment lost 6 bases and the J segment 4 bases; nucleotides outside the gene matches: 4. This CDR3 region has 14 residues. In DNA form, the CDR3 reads TGCAGTGCCCGCGGACTAGCGGGAGGAGAGACCCAGTACTTC. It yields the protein CSARGLAGGETQYF.

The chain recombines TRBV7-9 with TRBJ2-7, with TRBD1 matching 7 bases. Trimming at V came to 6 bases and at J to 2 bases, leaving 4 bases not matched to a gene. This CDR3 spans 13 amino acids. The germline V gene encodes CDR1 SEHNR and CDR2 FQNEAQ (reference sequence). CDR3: CASRQTGTYEQYF. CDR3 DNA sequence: TGTGCCAGCAGACAGACAGGGACCTACGAGCAGTACTTC.

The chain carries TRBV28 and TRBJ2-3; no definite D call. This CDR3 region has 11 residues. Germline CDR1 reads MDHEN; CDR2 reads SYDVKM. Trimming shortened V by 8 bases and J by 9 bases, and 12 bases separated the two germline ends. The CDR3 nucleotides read TGTGCCAGCTCCCGTATGATAACGCAGTATTTT. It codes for CASSRMITQYF.

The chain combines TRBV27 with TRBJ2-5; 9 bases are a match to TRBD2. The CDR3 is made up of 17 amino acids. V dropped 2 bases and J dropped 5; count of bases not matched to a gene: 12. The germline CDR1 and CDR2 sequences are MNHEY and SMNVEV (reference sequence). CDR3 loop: CASSLNVGRGGLETQYF. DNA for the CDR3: TGTGCCAGCAGTTTAAACGTGGGGCGGGGGGGCCTTGAGACCCAGTACTTC.

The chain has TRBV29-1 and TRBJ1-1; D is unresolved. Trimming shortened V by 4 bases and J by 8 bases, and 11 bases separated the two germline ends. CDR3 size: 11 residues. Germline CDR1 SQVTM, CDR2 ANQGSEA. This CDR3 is CSVGSGREAFF. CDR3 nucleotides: TGCAGCGTTGGTTCTGGGAGGGAAGCTTTCTTT.

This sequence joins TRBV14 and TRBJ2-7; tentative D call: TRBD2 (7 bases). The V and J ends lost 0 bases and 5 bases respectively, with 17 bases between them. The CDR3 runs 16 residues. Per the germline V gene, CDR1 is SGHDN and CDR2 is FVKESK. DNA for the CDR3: TGTGCCAGCAGCCAAGATCAGGGGCGGGGGCAGGACGAGCAGTACTTC. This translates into CASSQDQGRGQDEQYF.

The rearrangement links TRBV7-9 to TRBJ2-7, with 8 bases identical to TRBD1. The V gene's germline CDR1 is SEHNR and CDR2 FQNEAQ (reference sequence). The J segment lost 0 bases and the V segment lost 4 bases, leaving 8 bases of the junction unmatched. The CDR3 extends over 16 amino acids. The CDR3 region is CASSSGYGQGSYEQYF. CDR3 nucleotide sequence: TGTGCCAGCAGCTCAGGATACGGACAGGGCTCCTACGAGCAGTACTTC. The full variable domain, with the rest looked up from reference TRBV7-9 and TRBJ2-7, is DTGVSQNPRHKITKRGQNVTFRCDPISEHNRLYWYRQTLGQGPEFLTYFQNEAQLEKSRLLSDRFSAERPKGSFSTLEIQRTEQGDSAMYLCASSSGYGQGSYEQYFGPGTRLTVT.

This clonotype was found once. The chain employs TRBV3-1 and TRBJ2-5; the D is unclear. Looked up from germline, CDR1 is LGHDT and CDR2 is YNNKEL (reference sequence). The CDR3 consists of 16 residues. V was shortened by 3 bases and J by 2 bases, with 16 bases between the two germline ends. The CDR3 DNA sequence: TGTGCCAGCAGCCAGATGACCGGACGGTCACAAGAGACCCAGTACTTC. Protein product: CASSQMTGRSQETQYF.

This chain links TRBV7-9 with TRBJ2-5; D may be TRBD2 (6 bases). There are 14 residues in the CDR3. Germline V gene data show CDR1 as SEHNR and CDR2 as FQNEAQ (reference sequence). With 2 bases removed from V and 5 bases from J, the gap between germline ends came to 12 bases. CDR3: CASSLSGGMETQYF. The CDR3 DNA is TGTGCCAGCAGCTTATCCGGCGGGATGGAGACCCAGTACTTC.

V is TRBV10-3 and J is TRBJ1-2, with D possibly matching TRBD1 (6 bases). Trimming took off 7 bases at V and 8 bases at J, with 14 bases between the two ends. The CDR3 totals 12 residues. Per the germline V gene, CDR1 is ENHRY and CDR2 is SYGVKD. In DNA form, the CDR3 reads TGTGCCATCAACAGGGCCCATGGCGGCTACACCTTC. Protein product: CAINRAHGGYTF.

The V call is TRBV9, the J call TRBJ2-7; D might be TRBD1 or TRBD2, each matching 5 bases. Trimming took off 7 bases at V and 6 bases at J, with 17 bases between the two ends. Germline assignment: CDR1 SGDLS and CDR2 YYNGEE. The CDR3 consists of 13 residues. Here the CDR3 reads CASGAGAGSEQYF. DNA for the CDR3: TGTGCCAGCGGAGCCGGGGCGGGTTCCGAGCAGTACTTC.

The CDR3 loop reads CSALKGETDLQPQHF. CDR3 sequence (DNA): TGCAGTGCTTTGAAGGGAGAGACCGACCTTCAGCCCCAGCATTTT. J is TRBJ1-5 and V is TRBV20-1; D remains ambiguous. Trimming shortened V by 5 bases and J by 6 bases, and 20 bases separated the two germline ends. CDR1 is DFQATT, CDR2 SNEGSKA, per germline (reference sequence). The CDR3 has 15 residues.

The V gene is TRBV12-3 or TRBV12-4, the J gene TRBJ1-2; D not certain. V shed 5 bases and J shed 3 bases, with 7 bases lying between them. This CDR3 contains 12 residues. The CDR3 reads CASSDRYYGYTF. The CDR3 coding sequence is TGTGCCAGCAGTGACCGGTACTATGGCTACACCTTC.

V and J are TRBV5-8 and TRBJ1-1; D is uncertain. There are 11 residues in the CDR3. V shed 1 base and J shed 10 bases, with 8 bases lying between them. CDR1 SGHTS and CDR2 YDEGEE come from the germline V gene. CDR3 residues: CASSLPSRAFF. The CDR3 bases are TGTGCCAGCAGCTTGCCCTCCCGAGCTTTCTTT. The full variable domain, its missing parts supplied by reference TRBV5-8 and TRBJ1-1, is EAGVTQSPTHLIKTRGQQATLRCSPISGHTSVYWYQQALGLGLQFLLWYDEGEERNRGNFPPRFSGRQFPNYSSELNVNALELEDSALYLCASSLPSRAFFGQGTRLTVV.

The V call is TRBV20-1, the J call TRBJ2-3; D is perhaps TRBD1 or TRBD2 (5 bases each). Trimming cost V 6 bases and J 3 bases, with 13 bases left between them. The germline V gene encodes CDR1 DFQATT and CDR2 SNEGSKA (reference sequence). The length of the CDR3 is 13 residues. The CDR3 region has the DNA TGCAGTGCGGCAGGGCGGGTAACAGATACGCAGTATTTT. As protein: CSAAGRVTDTQYF.

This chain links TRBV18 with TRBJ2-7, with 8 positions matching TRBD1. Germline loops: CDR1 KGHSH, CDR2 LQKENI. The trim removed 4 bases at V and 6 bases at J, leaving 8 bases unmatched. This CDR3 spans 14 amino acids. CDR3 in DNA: TGTGCCAGCTCACTCATCGGACAGGGCCTCGAGCAGTACTTC. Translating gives CASSLIGQGLEQYF. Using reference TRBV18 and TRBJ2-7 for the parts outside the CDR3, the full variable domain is NAGVMQNPRHLVRRRGQEARLRCSPMKGHSHVYWYRQLPEEGLKFMVYLQKENIIDESGMPKERFSAEFPKEGPSILRIQQVVRGDSAAYFCASSLIGQGLEQYFGPGTRLTVT.

This CDR3 reads CASSLGDSNSPLHF. The DNA for the CDR3 is TGCGCCAGCAGCTTGGGGGACTCGAATTCACCCCTCCACTTT. The rearrangement uses TRBV5-1 and TRBJ1-6; D may be TRBD1 (5 bases). The germline CDR1 and CDR2 sequences are SGHRS and YFSETQ. The CDR3 runs to 14 residues. V was trimmed by 0 bases and J by 7 bases, leaving 8 bases between them. Combining the CDR3 with reference TRBV5-1 and TRBJ1-6 gives the whole variable domain KAGVTQTPRYLIKTRGQQVTLSCSPISGHRSVSWYQQTPGQGLQFLFEYFSETQRNKGNFPGRFSGRQFSNSRSEMNVSTLELGDSALYLCASSLGDSNSPLHFGNGTRLTVT.